This T cell receptor beta chain was sequenced in a study of blood T cell repertoires in COVID-19. Study summary: PBMCs, B-cell-depleted T cells, or T cells were the source of the cDNA or gDNA that made up the material.

Each participant's cohort was designated according to participant-reported clinical history. Donors of Cohort 3 who recovered were those that had two negative PCRs, clearance, or symptom resolution. Here immunoSEQ multiplex PCR was the method, and the copy in TCRdb shows in-frame clones only, minus some. The sample consists of 200,000 to 250,000 clones, about four fifths of them appearing once. Germline V CDR1 and CDR2: SGHRS, YFSETQ. The CDR3 has 13 amino acids. Deletions cut 4 bases from V and 1 base from J, with 6 bases between. This sequence joins TRBV5-1 and TRBJ1-5; tentative D call: TRBD1 (5 bases). Sequenced input: PBMCs or T cells enriched from blood (not recorded which). The receptor was derived from a man in his sixties who had recovered from COVID-19. The CDR3 bases are TGCGCCAGCAGCGGGGGGAGCAATCAGCCCCAGCATTTT. This codes for CASSGGSNQPQHF.